Shown below are 6 T cell receptor beta chains from a single sample sequenced in a study of shared clonotypes between healthy human individuals. Assay: immunoSEQ multiplex PCR; the TCRdb copy retains only in-frame clones and omits some. The table lists about 820,000 clones, 92% of them singletons, with less than 25% in the top ten. CD8 cells classed as naive were CD45RO-negative and positively selected for CCR7, excluding terminally differentiated effector memory CD45RA+ cells. Sequenced input: naive CD8+ T cells sorted from blood. Every receptor here comes from a man aged 30 to 45 in good health.

V is TRBV7-4 and J is TRBJ1-3, with TRBD1 identical over 8 bases. Trimming removed 4 bases from V and 4 bases from J; junction bases left unmatched: 12. The CDR3 contains 17 residues. Germline assignment: CDR1 SGHVT and CDR2 SQSDAQ. The CDR3 sequence: CASSSPAQGASGNTIYF. The CDR3 coding sequence is TGTGCCAGCAGCTCCCCTGCCCAGGGGGCTTCCGGAAACACCATATATTTT.

The chain combines TRBV2 with TRBJ2-1; 10 bases are a match to TRBD2. The CDR3 is 18 residues long. The junction had 18 bases not matched to a gene; V was cut back by 7 bases and J by 6 bases. Germline V gene data show CDR1 as SNHLY and CDR2 as FYNNEI. This chain's CDR3 is CASTPGLALSGLSNEQFF. The CDR3, as DNA: TGTGCCAGCACACCGGGACTAGCGTTATCCGGCTTGAGCAATGAGCAGTTCTTC.

The chain uses TRBV10-3 and TRBJ2-6; D is uncertain. V lost 2 bases to trimming and J lost 3 bases, with 11 bases between them. The CDR3 extends over 16 amino acids. Per germline, CDR1 ENHRY and CDR2 SYGVKD. The chain's CDR3 is CAISEVGVDGANVLTF. The CDR3 DNA sequence: TGTGCCATCAGTGAGGTAGGCGTAGATGGGGCCAACGTCCTGACTTTC.

This clone was seen many times. The junction differs from germline at one of its ends, possibly a read error. V is TRBV7-7 and J is TRBJ2-5; perhaps D is TRBD1 or TRBD2 (6 bases each). Germline assignment: CDR1 SSHAT and CDR2 FNYEAQ (reference sequence). The CDR3 sequence is 16 residues long. In DNA form, the CDR3 reads TGTGCTAGCAGCTTAGAGCGAGGGGGGAGCTCGGAGACCCAGTACTTC. Its translation: CASSLERGGSSETQYF.

The chain employs TRBV4-1 and TRBJ2-5; 10 bases line up with TRBD2. The ends lost 2 bases at V and 0 bases at J; junction bases unmatched: 3. Germline V gives CDR1 MGHRA, CDR2 YSYEKL. This CDR3 comprises 16 residues. CDR3 DNA: TGCGCCAGCAGCCAATCGAGCGGGAGGGACCAAGAGACCCAGTACTTC. Amino acids: CASSQSSGRDQETQYF.

In regard to this clone: This may come from a read error, since a much larger clone is one base off. This chain connects TRBV27 to TRBJ2-7; D remains ambiguous. Trimming cost V 5 bases and J 0 bases, with 2 bases left between them. The CDR3 runs 11 residues. Germline V gives CDR1 MNHEY, CDR2 SMNVEV (reference sequence). This chain's CDR3 is CASSASYEQYF. CDR3 coding DNA: TGTGCCAGCAGTGCCTCCTACGAGCAGTACTTC.